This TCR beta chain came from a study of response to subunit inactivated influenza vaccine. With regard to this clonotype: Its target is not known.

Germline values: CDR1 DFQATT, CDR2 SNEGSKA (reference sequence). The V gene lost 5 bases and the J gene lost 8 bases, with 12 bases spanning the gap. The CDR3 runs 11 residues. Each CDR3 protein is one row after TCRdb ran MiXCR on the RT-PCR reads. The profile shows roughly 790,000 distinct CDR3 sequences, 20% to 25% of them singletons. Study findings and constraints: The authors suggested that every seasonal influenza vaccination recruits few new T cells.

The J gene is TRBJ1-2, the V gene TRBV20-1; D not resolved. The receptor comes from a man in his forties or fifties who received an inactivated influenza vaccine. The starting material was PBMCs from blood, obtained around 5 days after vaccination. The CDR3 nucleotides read TGCAGTGCTCGTTGGCTGCGCGGCTACACCTTC. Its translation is CSARWLRGYTF.